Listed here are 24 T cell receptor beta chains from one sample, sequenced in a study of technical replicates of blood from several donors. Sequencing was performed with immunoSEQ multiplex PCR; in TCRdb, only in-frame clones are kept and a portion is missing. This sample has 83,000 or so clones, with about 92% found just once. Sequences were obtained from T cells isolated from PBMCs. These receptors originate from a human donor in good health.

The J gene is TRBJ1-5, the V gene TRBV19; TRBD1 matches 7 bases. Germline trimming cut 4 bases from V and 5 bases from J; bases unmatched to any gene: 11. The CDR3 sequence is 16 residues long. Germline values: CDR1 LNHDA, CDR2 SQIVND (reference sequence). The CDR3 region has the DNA TGTGCCAGTAGTAAGACACCCGGGACAGTTCATCAGCCCCAGCATTTT. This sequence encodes CASSKTPGTVHQPQHF.

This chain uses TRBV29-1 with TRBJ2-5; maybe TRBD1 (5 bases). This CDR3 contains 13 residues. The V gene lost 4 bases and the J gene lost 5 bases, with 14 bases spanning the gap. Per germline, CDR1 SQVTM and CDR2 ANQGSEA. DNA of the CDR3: TGCAGCGTTGGGGGCAGGGAAATGGAGACCCAGTACTTC. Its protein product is CSVGGREMETQYF.

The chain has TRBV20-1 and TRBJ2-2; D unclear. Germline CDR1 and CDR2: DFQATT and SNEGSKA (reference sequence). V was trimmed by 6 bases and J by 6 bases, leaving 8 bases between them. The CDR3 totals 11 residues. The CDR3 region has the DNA TGCAGTGCGTACATGGCCGGGGAGCTGTTTTTT. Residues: CSAYMAGELFF.

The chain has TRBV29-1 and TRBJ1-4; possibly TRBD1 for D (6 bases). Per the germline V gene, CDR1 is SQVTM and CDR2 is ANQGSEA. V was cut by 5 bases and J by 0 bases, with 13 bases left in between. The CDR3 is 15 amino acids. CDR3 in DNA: TGCAGCGTTCGGGACACCGCGGCAACTAATGAAAAACTGTTTTTT. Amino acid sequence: CSVRDTAATNEKLFF.

The CDR3 sequence is CASSLRTGEYEQYF. For the CDR3, the DNA is TGCGCCAGCAGCCTCCGGACAGGCGAATACGAGCAGTACTTC. The chain carries TRBV4-1 and TRBJ2-7; 7 bases are a match to TRBD1. This CDR3 contains 14 residues. V trimming: 4 bases; J trimming: 4 bases; junction bases outside the gene matches: 7. The germline V gene has CDR1 MGHRA and CDR2 YSYEKL.

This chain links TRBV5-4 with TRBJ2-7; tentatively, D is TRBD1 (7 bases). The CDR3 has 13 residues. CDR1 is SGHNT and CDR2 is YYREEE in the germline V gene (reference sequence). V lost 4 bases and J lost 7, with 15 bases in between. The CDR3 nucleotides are TGTGCCAGCAGCAAGCCAGGGGGGTGGGAGCAGTACTTC. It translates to CASSKPGGWEQYF.

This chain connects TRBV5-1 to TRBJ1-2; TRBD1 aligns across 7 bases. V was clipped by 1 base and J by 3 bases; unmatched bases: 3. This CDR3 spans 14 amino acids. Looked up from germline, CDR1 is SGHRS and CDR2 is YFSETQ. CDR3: CASSLPGTDYGYTF. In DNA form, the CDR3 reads TGCGCCAGCAGCTTGCCCGGGACAGACTATGGCTACACCTTC.

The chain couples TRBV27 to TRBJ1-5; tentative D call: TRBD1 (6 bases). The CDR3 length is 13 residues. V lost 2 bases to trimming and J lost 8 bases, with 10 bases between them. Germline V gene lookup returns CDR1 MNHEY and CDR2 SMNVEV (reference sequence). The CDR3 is CASSLTGSEPQHF. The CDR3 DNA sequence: TGTGCCAGCAGTTTAACAGGGTCCGAGCCCCAGCATTTT.

The DNA for the CDR3 is TGTGCCAGTAGTGAACAGAGGGCCGGGTCCGTGCAGTACTTC. The encoded protein is CASSEQRAGSVQYF. The chain combines TRBV19 with TRBJ2-7, with D possibly matching TRBD2 (5 bases). This CDR3 is built from 14 residues. Germline V CDR1 and CDR2: LNHDA, SQIVND (reference sequence). V was trimmed by 5 bases and J by 9 bases, leaving 20 bases between them.

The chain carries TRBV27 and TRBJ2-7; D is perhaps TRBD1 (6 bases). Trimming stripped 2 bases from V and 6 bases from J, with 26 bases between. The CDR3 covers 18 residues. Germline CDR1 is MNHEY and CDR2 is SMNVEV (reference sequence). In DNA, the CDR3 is TGTGCCAGCAGTTTAAGGGGACACAGGGTACTAGGCGAAATCGAGCAGTACTTC. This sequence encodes CASSLRGHRVLGEIEQYF.

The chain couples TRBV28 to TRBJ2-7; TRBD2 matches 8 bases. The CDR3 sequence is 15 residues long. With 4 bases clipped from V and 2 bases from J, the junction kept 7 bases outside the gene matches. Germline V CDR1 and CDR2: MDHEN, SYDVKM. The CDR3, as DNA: TGTGCCAGCAGTTCCGCCGGGACTAGTACCTACGAGCAGTACTTC. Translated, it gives CASSSAGTSTYEQYF. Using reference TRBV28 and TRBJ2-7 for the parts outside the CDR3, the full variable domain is DVKVTQSSRYLVKRTGEKVFLECVQDMDHENMFWYRQDPGLGLRLIYFSYDVKMKEKGDIPEGYSVSREKKERFSLILESASTNQTSMYLCASSSAGTSTYEQYFGPGTRLTVT.

The CDR3 DNA follows: TGCGCCAGCAGCTATCTTTCTAGCGGGACCTACAATGAGCAGTTCTTC. As protein: CASSYLSSGTYNEQFF. The chain links TRBV5-1 to TRBJ2-1, with 9 bases lining up with TRBD2. There are 16 residues in the CDR3. V was pared by 3 bases and J by 2 bases, with 6 bases of the junction left unmatched. CDR1 is SGHRS, CDR2 YFSETQ, per germline.

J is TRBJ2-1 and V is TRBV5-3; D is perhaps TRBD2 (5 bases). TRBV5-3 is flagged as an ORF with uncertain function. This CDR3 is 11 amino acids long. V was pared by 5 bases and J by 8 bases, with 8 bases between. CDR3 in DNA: TGTGCCAGAAGGGGGAGAGATGAGCAGTTCTTC. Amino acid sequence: CARRGRDEQFF.

The CDR3 DNA is TGCGCCAGCAGCTTACTAGCGGGAGGAGAGACCCAGTACTTC. Its protein is CASSLLAGGETQYF. The gene calls are TRBV5-1 and TRBJ2-5; 12 positions match TRBD2. The V gene end was trimmed by 2 bases and the J gene end by 4 bases; junction bases not matched to a gene: 0. Germline loops: CDR1 SGHRS, CDR2 YFSETQ. The CDR3 has 14 amino acids. Drawing the rest from reference TRBV5-1 and TRBJ2-5, the complete variable domain is KAGVTQTPRYLIKTRGQQVTLSCSPISGHRSVSWYQQTPGQGLQFLFEYFSETQRNKGNFPGRFSGRQFSNSRSEMNVSTLELGDSALYLCASSLLAGGETQYFGPGTRLLVL.

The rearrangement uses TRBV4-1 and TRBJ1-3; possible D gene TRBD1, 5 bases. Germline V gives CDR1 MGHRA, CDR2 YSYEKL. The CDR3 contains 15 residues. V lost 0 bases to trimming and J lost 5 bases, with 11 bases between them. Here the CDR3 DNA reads TGCGCCAGCAGCCAAGAAACAGGTTTAAGAAACACCATATATTTT. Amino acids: CASSQETGLRNTIYF.

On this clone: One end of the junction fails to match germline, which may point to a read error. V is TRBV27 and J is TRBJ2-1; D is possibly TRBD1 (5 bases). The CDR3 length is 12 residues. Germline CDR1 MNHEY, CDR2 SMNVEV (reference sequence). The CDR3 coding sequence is TGTGCCAGCTCAATCCAGGGTCTTGAGGAGTTCTTC. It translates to CASSIQGLEEFF.

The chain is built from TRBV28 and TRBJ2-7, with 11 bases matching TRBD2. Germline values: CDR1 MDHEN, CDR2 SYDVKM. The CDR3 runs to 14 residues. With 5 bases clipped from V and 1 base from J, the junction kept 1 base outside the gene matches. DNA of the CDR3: TGTGCCAGCAGTCCTAGCGGGGGGTCCTACGAGCAGTACTTC. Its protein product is CASSPSGGSYEQYF.

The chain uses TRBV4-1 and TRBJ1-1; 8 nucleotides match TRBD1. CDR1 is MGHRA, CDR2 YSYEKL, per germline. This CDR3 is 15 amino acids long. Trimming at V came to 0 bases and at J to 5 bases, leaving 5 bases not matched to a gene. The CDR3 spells CASSQEARGQTEAFF. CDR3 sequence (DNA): TGCGCCAGCAGCCAAGAAGCCAGGGGGCAAACTGAAGCTTTCTTT.

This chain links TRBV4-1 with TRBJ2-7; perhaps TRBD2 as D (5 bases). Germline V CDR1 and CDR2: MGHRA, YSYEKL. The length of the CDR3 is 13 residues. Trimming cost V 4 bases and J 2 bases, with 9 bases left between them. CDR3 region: CASSPRETYEQYF. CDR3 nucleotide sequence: TGCGCCAGCAGCCCACGGGAAACCTACGAGCAGTACTTC.

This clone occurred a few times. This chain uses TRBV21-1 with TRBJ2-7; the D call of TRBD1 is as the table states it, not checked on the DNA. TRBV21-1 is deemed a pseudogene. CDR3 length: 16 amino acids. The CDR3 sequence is CASSHEAQGCAYEQYF. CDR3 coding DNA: TGTGCCAGCAGCCACGAAGCCCAGGGGTGCGCCTACGAGCAGTACTTC.

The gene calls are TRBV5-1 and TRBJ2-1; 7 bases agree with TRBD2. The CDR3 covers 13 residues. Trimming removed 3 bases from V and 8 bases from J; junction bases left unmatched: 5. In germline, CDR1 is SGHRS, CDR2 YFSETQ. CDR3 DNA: TGCGCCAGCAGCTCCCACCGGGAGGATGAGCAGTTCTTC. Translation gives CASSSHREDEQFF.

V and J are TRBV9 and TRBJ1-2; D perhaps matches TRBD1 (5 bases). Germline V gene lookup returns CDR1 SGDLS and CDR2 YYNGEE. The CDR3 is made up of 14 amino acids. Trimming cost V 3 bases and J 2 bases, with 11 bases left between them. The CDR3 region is CASSADSANYGYTF. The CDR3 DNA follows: TGTGCCAGCAGCGCCGACAGCGCGAACTATGGCTACACCTTC.

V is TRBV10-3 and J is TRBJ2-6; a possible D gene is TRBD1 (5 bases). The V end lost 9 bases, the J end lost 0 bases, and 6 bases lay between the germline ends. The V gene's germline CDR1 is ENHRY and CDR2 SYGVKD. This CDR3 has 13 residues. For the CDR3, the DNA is TGTGCCATTACAGGCTCTGGGGCCAACGTCCTGACTTTC. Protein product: CAITGSGANVLTF.

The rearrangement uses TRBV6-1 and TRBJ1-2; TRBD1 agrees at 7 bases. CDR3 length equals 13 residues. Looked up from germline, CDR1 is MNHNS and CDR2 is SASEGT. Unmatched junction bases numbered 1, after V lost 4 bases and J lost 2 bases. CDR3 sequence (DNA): TGTGCCAGCAGTGTACAGGGGAACTATGGCTACACCTTC. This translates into CASSVQGNYGYTF.